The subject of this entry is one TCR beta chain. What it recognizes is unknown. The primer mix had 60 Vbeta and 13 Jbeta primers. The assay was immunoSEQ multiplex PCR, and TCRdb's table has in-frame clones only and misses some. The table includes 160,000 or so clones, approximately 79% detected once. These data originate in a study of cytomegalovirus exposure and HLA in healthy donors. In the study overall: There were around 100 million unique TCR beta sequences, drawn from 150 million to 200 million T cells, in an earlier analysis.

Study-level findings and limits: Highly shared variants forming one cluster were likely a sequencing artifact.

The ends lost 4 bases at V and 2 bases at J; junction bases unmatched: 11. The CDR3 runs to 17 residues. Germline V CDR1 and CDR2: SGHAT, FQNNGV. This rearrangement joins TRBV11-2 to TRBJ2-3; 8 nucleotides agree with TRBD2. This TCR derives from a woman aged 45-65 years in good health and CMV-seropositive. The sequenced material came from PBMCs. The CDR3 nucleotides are TGTGCCAGCAGCTCCTCCCGGGGGGGCCGCATCACAGATACGCAGTATTTT. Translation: CASSSSRGGRITDTQYF.